Included here is one T cell receptor beta chain sequence, with context. The antigen is undetermined. Germline-derived CDR1 and CDR2 are MNHEY and SMNVEV (reference sequence). The CDR3 spans 13 residues. V gave up 3 bases and J gave up 3 bases, with 9 bases separating them. The sample comes from a study of beta chain features in type 1 diabetes. Investigators reverse transcribed all isolated RNA, so they sequenced expressed TCRB transcripts. Libraries were prepared by immunoSEQ multiplex PCR; TCRdb keeps only in-frame clonotypes and omits some of them. The repertoire holds 25,000 to 30,000 clones, with roughly 56% as singletons. Study-level results: A moderate, significant TCRB CDR3 shortening appeared in type 1 diabetes across four CD4+ subsets. Insertions were fewer and deletions more numerous at VDJ junctions in type 1 diabetes patients.

The sample was Tregs from blood. This clonotype originated in a woman aged 18 to 35 with type 1 diabetes. The rearrangement joins TRBV27 to TRBJ2-7; weak D call: TRBD1 (5 bases). This chain's CDR3 is CASSFFDSYEQYF. The CDR3 DNA reads as TGTGCCAGCAGTTTTTTCGACAGCTACGAGCAGTACTTC.